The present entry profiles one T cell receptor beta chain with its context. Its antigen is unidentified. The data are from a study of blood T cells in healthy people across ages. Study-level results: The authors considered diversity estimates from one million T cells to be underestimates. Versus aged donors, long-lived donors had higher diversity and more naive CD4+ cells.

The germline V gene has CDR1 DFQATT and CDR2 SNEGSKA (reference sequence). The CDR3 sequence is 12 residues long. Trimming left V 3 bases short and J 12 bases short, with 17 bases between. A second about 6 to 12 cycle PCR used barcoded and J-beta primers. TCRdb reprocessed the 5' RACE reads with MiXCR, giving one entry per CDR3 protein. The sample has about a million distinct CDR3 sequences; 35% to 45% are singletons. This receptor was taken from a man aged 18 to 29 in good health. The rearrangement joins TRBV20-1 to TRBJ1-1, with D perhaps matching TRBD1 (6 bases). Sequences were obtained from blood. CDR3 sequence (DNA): TGCAGTGCTAGGGAAGTAGACAGGTTTACTTTCTTT. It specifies CSAREVDRFTFF.